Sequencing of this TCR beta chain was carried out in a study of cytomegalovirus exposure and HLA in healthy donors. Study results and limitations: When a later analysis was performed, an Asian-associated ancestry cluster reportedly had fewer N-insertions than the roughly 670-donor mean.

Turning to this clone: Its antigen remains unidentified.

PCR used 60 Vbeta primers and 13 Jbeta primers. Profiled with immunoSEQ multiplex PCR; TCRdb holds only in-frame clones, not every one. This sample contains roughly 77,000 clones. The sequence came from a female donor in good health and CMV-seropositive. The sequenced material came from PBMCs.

CDR3 DNA sequence: TGTGCCAGCAGTGACGGCAATCGTCTCCTAGTCGACAATGAAAAACTGTTTTTT. Encoded protein: CASSDGNRLLVDNEKLFF. The V and J genes are TRBV28 and TRBJ1-4; D remains unclear. Trimming pared 5 bases from V and 5 bases from J, leaving 24 bases between. CDR3 length: 18 amino acids. Germline loops: CDR1 MDHEN, CDR2 SYDVKM.